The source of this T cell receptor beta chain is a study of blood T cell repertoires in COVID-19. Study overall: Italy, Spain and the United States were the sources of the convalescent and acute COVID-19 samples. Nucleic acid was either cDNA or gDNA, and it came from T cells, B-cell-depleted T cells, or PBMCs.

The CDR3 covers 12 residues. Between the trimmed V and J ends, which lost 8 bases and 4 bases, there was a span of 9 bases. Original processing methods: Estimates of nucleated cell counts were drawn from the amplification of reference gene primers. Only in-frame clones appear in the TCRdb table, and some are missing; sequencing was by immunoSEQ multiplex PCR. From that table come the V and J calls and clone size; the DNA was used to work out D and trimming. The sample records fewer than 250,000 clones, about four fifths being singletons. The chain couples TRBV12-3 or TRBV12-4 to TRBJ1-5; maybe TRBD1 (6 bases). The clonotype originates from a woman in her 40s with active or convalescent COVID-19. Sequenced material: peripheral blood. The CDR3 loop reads CASRTANQPQHF. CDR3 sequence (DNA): TGTGCCAGCCGGACAGCTAATCAGCCCCAGCATTTT.